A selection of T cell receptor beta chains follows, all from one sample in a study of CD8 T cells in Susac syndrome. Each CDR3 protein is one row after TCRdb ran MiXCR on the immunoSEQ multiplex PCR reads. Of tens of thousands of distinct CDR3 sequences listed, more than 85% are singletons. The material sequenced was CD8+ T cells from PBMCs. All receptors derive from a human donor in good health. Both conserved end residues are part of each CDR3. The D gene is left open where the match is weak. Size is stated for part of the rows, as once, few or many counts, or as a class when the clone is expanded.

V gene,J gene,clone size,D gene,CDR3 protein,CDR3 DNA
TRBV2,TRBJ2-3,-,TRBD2,CASSESGTAGDTDTQYF,TGTGCCAGCAGTGAGAGTGGGACCGCGGGAGACACAGATACGCAGTATTTT
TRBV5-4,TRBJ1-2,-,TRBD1,CASSLTAGGDYGYTF,TGTGCCAGCAGCTTGACGGCAGGGGGCGACTATGGCTACACCTTC
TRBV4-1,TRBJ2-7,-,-,CASSQEPTPSYEQYF,TGCGCCAGCAGCCAAGAACCGACTCCTTCCTACGAGCAGTACTTC
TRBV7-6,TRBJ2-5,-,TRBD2,CATLGRAQETQYF,TGTGCCACACTCGGGAGGGCCCAAGAGACCCAGTACTTC
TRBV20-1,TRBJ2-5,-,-,CSARDRRGRPPKETQYF,TGCAGTGCTAGAGATCGAAGAGGGAGGCCCCCCAAAGAGACCCAGTACTTC
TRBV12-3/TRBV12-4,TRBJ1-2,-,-,CASSFPGAPGYTF,TGTGCCAGCAGTTTCCCGGGGGCGCCCGGCTACACCTTC
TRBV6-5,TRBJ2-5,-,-,CASSWSQTQETQYF,TGTGCCAGCAGTTGGTCACAGACCCAAGAGACCCAGTACTTC
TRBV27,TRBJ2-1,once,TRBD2,CASTDGTSGSNEQFF,TGTGCCAGCACCGATGGGACTAGCGGGAGTAATGAGCAGTTCTTC
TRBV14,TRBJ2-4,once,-,CASSQANIQYF,TGTGCCAGCAGCCAAGCTAACATTCAGTACTTC
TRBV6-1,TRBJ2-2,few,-,CASSGGAGQNTGELFF,TGTGCCAGCAGTGGAGGAGCAGGGCAGAACACCGGGGAGCTGTTTTTT
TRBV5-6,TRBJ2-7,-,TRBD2,CASSSWTSFYEQYF,TGTGCCAGCAGCTCTTGGACTAGTTTCTACGAGCAGTACTTC
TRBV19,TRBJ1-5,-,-,CASSLVGNQPQHF,TGTGCCAGTAGCCTGGTGGGCAATCAGCCCCAGCATTTT
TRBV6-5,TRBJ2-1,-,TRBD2,CASSISGRGYNEQFF,TGTGCCAGCAGCATTAGCGGGAGGGGGTACAATGAGCAGTTCTTC
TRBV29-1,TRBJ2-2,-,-,CSVSNTVSNTGELFF,TGCAGCGTCTCCAATACAGTATCGAACACCGGGGAGCTGTTTTTT
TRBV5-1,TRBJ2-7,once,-,CASSLSVGLDRYEQYF,TGCGCCAGCAGCTTGTCGGTCGGGTTGGACCGCTACGAGCAGTACTTC
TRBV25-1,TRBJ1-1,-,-,CASQGPEAFF,TGTGCCAGCCAGGGCCCTGAAGCTTTCTTT
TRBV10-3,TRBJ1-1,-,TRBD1,CAISDWTGKNTEAFF,TGTGCCATCAGTGATTGGACAGGAAAGAACACTGAAGCTTTCTTT
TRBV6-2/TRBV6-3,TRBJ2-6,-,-,CASNEGPTGWQSGANVLTF,TGTGCCAGCAACGAAGGCCCTACGGGTTGGCAATCGGGGGCCAACGTCCTGACTTTC
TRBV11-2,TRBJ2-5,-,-,CASSLAYSGSGKETQYF,TGTGCCAGCAGCTTAGCCTACTCCGGGAGCGGAAAAGAGACCCAGTACTTC
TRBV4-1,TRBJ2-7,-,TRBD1,CASSPRDRDYEQYF,TGCGCCAGCAGTCCCCGGGACAGGGACTACGAGCAGTACTTC
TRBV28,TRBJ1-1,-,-,CASTLGAFKPMNTEAFF,TGTGCCAGCACCCTCGGGGCGTTCAAGCCCATGAACACTGAAGCTTTCTTT
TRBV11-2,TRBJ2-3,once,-,CASSLAFTRDTQYF,TGTGCCAGCAGCCTAGCCTTTACTAGAGATACGCAGTATTTT
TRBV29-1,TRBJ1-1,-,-,CSVEGLQNTEAFF,TGCAGCGTGGAGGGACTCCAGAACACTGAAGCTTTCTTT
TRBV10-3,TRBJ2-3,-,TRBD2,CAITGTSGAVTDTQYF,TGTGCCATCACCGGGACTAGCGGGGCCGTCACAGATACGCAGTATTTT
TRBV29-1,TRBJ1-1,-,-,CSVDTGNTEAFF,TGCAGCGTTGATACGGGGAACACTGAAGCTTTCTTT
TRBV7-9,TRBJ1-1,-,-,CASSYDGSEAFF,TGTGCCAGCAGTTACGACGGGTCTGAAGCTTTCTTT
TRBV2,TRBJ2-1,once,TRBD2,CASTGGRAANEQFF,TGTGCCAGCACCGGCGGGAGGGCTGCGAATGAGCAGTTCTTC
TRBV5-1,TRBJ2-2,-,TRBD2,CASTVAGPNTGELFF,TGCGCCAGCACGGTAGCGGGACCGAACACCGGGGAGCTGTTTTTT
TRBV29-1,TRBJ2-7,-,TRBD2,CSVVRESAYEQYF,TGCAGCGTTGTGCGGGAGTCCGCCTACGAGCAGTACTTC
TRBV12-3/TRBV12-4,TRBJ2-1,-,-,CASSLVEQFF,TGTGCCAGCAGTTTGGTTGAGCAGTTCTTC
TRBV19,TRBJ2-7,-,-,CASSIDDGSSYEQYF,TGTGCCAGTAGTATAGATGACGGGAGCTCCTACGAGCAGTACTTC
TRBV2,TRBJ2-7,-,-,CASSGSSYDEQYF,TGTGCCAGCAGCGGGAGTTCCTACGACGAGCAGTACTTC
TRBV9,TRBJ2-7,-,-,CASSTQGNEQYF,TGTGCCAGCAGCACCCAGGGGAACGAGCAGTACTTC
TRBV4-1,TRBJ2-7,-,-,CASSHSMGGFYEQYF,TGCGCCAGCAGCCATTCGATGGGAGGATTCTACGAGCAGTACTTC
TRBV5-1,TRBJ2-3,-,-,CASSLVGNRWDTQYF,TGCGCCAGCAGCTTGGTCGGGAACCGTTGGGATACGCAGTATTTT
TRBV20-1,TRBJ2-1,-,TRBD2,CSARDRTSGRLEQFF,TGCAGTGCTAGAGATCGGACTAGCGGGAGACTGGAGCAGTTCTTC
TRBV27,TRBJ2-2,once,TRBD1,CASSLGTGGGELFF,TGTGCCAGCAGTTTAGGAACAGGGGGCGGGGAGCTGTTTTTT
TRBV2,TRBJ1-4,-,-,CASHDLGATSEKLFF,TGTGCCAGCCACGACTTAGGGGCGACGAGTGAAAAACTGTTTTTT
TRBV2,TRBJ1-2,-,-,CASPGVRGYTF,TGTGCCAGCCCTGGGGTACGTGGCTACACCTTC
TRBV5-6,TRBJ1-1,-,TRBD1,CASSSGGLFAFF,TGTGCCAGCAGTTCAGGGGGCCTGTTTGCTTTCTTT
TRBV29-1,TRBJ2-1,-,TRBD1,CSVGQGAIDEQFF,TGCAGCGTTGGACAGGGGGCGATTGATGAGCAGTTCTTC
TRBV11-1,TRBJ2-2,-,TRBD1,CASSLQDRGPGELFF,TGTGCCAGCAGCTTACAGGACAGGGGGCCCGGGGAGCTGTTTTTT
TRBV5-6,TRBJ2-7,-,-,CASSLIGTRYEQYF,TGTGCCAGCAGCTTGATCGGGACAAGATACGAGCAGTACTTC
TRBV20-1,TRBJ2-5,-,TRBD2,CSAYPQTSGYLRWTQYF,TGCAGTGCCTACCCCCAGACTAGCGGCTATCTACGATGGACCCAGTACTTC
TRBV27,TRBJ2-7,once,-,CASGTAPYEQYF,TGTGCCAGCGGGACTGCCCCCTACGAGCAGTACTTC
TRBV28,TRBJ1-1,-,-,CASSTIRGADTEAFF,TGTGCCAGCAGTACTATTAGGGGGGCAGACACTGAAGCTTTCTTT
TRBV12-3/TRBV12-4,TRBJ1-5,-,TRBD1,CASSLGGTEYSNQPQHF,TGTGCCAGCAGTTTAGGCGGGACAGAGTATAGCAATCAGCCCCAGCATTTT
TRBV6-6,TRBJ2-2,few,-,CASSFGLAGELFF,TGTGCCAGCAGTTTCGGCTTGGCCGGGGAGCTGTTTTTT
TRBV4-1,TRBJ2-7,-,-,CASSQDSTDSYEQYF,TGCGCCAGCAGCCAAGATTCTACAGATTCCTACGAGCAGTACTTC
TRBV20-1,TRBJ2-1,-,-,CSATGRTYNEQFF,TGCAGTGCTACAGGGAGGACCTACAATGAGCAGTTCTTC
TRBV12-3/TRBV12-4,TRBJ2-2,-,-,CASRLTGELFF,TGTGCCAGCAGGCTCACCGGGGAGCTGTTTTTT
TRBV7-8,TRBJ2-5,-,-,CASSLWAGEETQYF,TGTGCCAGCAGCTTATGGGCAGGGGAAGAGACCCAGTACTTC
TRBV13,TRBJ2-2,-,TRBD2,CASHGLAGANTGELFF,TGTGCCAGCCATGGACTAGCGGGAGCGAACACCGGGGAGCTGTTTTTT
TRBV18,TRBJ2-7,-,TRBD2,CASSQTSGRLNEQYF,TGTGCCAGCTCCCAAACTAGCGGGAGACTCAACGAGCAGTACTTC
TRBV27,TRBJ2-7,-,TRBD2,CASSFSGSYEQYF,TGTGCCAGCAGTTTTAGCGGGAGTTACGAGCAGTACTTC
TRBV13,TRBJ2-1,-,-,CASSLGNEQFF,TGTGCCAGCAGCTTAGGCAATGAGCAGTTCTTC
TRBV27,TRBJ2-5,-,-,CASSSDGRETQYF,TGTGCCAGCAGTTCGGACGGGCGAGAGACCCAGTACTTC
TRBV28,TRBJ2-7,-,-,CASSRVDEQYF,TGTGCCAGCAGTAGGGTGGACGAGCAGTACTTC